Listed below are T cell receptor beta chains from one sample, sequenced in a study of graft-versus-host responses after intestinal transplantation. The data were produced by immunoSEQ multiplex PCR, yet TCRdb's version contains in-frame clones alone and is incomplete. The sample has more than 50,000 clones; 75% to 90% are singletons. The sample in question was ileum tissue, obtained about 350 days after transplant. The receptors come from a human patient who received an intestinal transplant, so some T cells may come from the graft donor. Both conserved end residues are part of each CDR3. A D gene is named only where the DNA matches it firmly. Clone size appears in some rows only: once, few, many, or a class for an expanded clone.

abundance: -; v_gene: TRBV2; d_gene: -; j_gene: TRBJ2-3; CDR3aa: CASSGLGAVDTQYF; CDR3nt: TGTGCCAGCAGTGGACTAGGGGCGGTAGATACGCAGTATTTT
abundance: -; v_gene: TRBV10-2; d_gene: -; j_gene: TRBJ2-7; CDR3aa: CASSEGAEQYF; CDR3nt: TGCGCCAGCAGTGAAGGGGCCGAGCAGTACTTC
abundance: -; v_gene: TRBV11-3; d_gene: -; j_gene: TRBJ2-7; CDR3aa: CASSVGQTYEQYF; CDR3nt: TGTGCCAGCAGCGTAGGACAGACCTACGAGCAGTACTTC
abundance: few; v_gene: TRBV23-1; d_gene: TRBD1; j_gene: TRBJ2-7; CDR3aa: CASSQSKGRGHYEQYF; CDR3nt: TGCGCCAGCAGTCAATCGAAGGGCAGGGGGCACTACGAGCAGTACTTC
abundance: -; v_gene: TRBV7-2; d_gene: -; j_gene: TRBJ2-1; CDR3aa: CASSLEAEGEQFF; CDR3nt: TGTGCCAGCAGCTTAGAAGCGGAGGGGGAGCAGTTCTTC
abundance: -; v_gene: TRBV5-1; d_gene: TRBD2; j_gene: TRBJ2-7; CDR3aa: CASSLDSGASYEQYF; CDR3nt: TGCGCCAGCAGCTTGGATAGCGGGGCCTCCTACGAGCAGTACTTC
abundance: -; v_gene: TRBV5-1; d_gene: -; j_gene: TRBJ2-7; CDR3aa: CASSLVGLAMVGEQYF; CDR3nt: TGCGCCAGCAGCTTGGTCGGGCTAGCGATGGTCGGCGAGCAGTACTTC
abundance: -; v_gene: TRBV5-1; d_gene: -; j_gene: TRBJ2-3; CDR3aa: CASSSGPRDATDTQYF; CDR3nt: TGCGCCAGCAGCTCGGGACCCAGGGATGCCACAGATACGCAGTATTTT
abundance: once; v_gene: TRBV29-1; d_gene: -; j_gene: TRBJ2-5; CDR3aa: CSVEGDSWQETQYF; CDR3nt: TGCAGCGTTGAAGGGGACTCCTGGCAAGAGACCCAGTACTTC
abundance: -; v_gene: TRBV9; d_gene: -; j_gene: TRBJ2-5; CDR3aa: CASSGGEVEWETQYF; CDR3nt: TGTGCCAGCAGCGGGGGGGAGGTTGAGTGGGAGACCCAGTACTTC
abundance: few; v_gene: TRBV4-2; d_gene: TRBD2; j_gene: TRBJ2-1; CDR3aa: CASSQDSGSYNEQFF; CDR3nt: TGTGCCAGCAGCCAAGATAGCGGGTCCTACAATGAGCAGTTCTTC
abundance: -; v_gene: TRBV6-1; d_gene: TRBD1; j_gene: TRBJ1-3; CDR3aa: CASRELTTGYSGNTIYF; CDR3nt: TGTGCCAGCAGAGAACTCACGACAGGGTATTCTGGAAACACCATATATTTT
abundance: -; v_gene: TRBV4-1; d_gene: TRBD2; j_gene: TRBJ2-1; CDR3aa: CASSQDIAGASYNEQFF; CDR3nt: TGCGCCAGCAGCCAAGATATAGCGGGGGCGTCCTACAATGAGCAGTTCTTC
abundance: -; v_gene: TRBV28; d_gene: TRBD2; j_gene: TRBJ2-7; CDR3aa: CASSFWGHSTPGGDSTYEQYF; CDR3nt: TGTGCCAGCAGTTTCTGGGGACATAGTACGCCGGGAGGGGACTCGACCTACGAGCAGTACTTC
abundance: -; v_gene: TRBV6-1; d_gene: -; j_gene: TRBJ1-3; CDR3aa: CASSEGAGSGNTIYF; CDR3nt: TGTGCCAGCAGTGAAGGGGCGGGCTCTGGAAACACCATATATTTT
abundance: -; v_gene: TRBV11-1; d_gene: TRBD1; j_gene: TRBJ1-1; CDR3aa: CASSSPPGQGMNTEAFF; CDR3nt: TGTGCCAGCAGCTCCCCCCCGGGACAGGGGATGAACACTGAAGCTTTCTTT
abundance: -; v_gene: TRBV15; d_gene: -; j_gene: TRBJ2-5; CDR3aa: CATSRDRLQETQYF; CDR3nt: TGTGCCACCAGCAGAGATCGGCTCCAAGAGACCCAGTACTTC
abundance: -; v_gene: TRBV7-3; d_gene: TRBD2; j_gene: TRBJ2-2; CDR3aa: CASSLSGRNTGELFF; CDR3nt: TGTGCCAGCAGCTTAAGCGGGAGGAACACCGGGGAGCTGTTTTTT
abundance: -; v_gene: TRBV19; d_gene: -; j_gene: TRBJ1-4; CDR3aa: CASRDTTNEKLFF; CDR3nt: TGTGCCAGTAGAGATACAACTAATGAAAAACTGTTTTTT
abundance: -; v_gene: TRBV5-1; d_gene: -; j_gene: TRBJ2-5; CDR3aa: CASSAGTAQETQYF; CDR3nt: TGCGCCAGCAGCGCCGGGACTGCCCAAGAGACCCAGTACTTC
abundance: -; v_gene: TRBV27; d_gene: -; j_gene: TRBJ2-5; CDR3aa: CASSPSQGDGQETQYF; CDR3nt: TGTGCCAGCAGCCCCTCACAGGGAGACGGGCAAGAGACCCAGTACTTC
abundance: -; v_gene: TRBV6-6; d_gene: -; j_gene: TRBJ2-2; CDR3aa: CASSYASGTPTGELFF; CDR3nt: TGTGCCAGCAGTTACGCATCCGGGACACCCACCGGGGAGCTGTTTTTT
abundance: -; v_gene: TRBV2; d_gene: TRBD2; j_gene: TRBJ2-5; CDR3aa: CASTRTSGGTETQYF; CDR3nt: TGTGCCAGCACCCGGACTAGCGGGGGGACGGAGACCCAGTACTTC
abundance: -; v_gene: TRBV11-2; d_gene: -; j_gene: TRBJ2-2; CDR3aa: CASSFRQELFF; CDR3nt: TGTGCCAGCAGCTTCCGGCAGGAGCTGTTTTTT
abundance: -; v_gene: TRBV4-1; d_gene: -; j_gene: TRBJ2-7; CDR3aa: CASSQAAGGVDEQYF; CDR3nt: TGCGCCAGCAGCCAAGCCGCCGGTGGGGTTGACGAGCAGTACTTC
abundance: few; v_gene: TRBV19; d_gene: -; j_gene: TRBJ1-1; CDR3aa: CASSIGTLEAFF; CDR3nt: TGTGCCAGTAGTATAGGAACATTGGAAGCTTTCTTT
abundance: -; v_gene: TRBV4-1; d_gene: -; j_gene: TRBJ2-7; CDR3aa: CASSQGRRDYEQYF; CDR3nt: TGCGCCAGCAGCCAAGGTCGCCGGGACTACGAGCAGTACTTC
abundance: -; v_gene: TRBV6-1; d_gene: -; j_gene: TRBJ1-6; CDR3aa: CASSSNYNSPLHF; CDR3nt: TGTGCCAGCAGCAGTAACTATAATTCACCCCTCCACTTT
abundance: few; v_gene: TRBV18; d_gene: -; j_gene: TRBJ1-4; CDR3aa: CASSPPATPNEKLFF; CDR3nt: TGTGCCAGCTCACCACCGGCCACTCCTAATGAAAAACTGTTTTTT
abundance: -; v_gene: TRBV27; d_gene: -; j_gene: TRBJ1-2; CDR3aa: CASSLQRTGYGYTF; CDR3nt: TGTGCCAGCAGTTTACAAAGAACAGGGTATGGCTACACCTTC
abundance: -; v_gene: TRBV2; d_gene: TRBD2; j_gene: TRBJ2-3; CDR3aa: CASSRTSGRSGTDTQYF; CDR3nt: TGTGCCAGCAGTAGGACTAGCGGGAGGTCGGGCACAGATACGCAGTATTTT
abundance: -; v_gene: TRBV5-6; d_gene: -; j_gene: TRBJ2-4; CDR3aa: CASSLLGMAKNIQYF; CDR3nt: TGTGCCAGCAGCTTGTTAGGCATGGCCAAAAACATTCAGTACTTC
abundance: few; v_gene: TRBV28; d_gene: TRBD1; j_gene: TRBJ2-7; CDR3aa: CASRLPLGTGGRREQYF; CDR3nt: TGTGCCAGCAGACTCCCTCTCGGGACAGGGGGCCGTCGTGAGCAGTACTTC
abundance: -; v_gene: TRBV9; d_gene: -; j_gene: TRBJ2-3; CDR3aa: CASSPDSFTDTQYF; CDR3nt: TGTGCCAGCAGCCCCGATTCCTTCACAGATACGCAGTATTTT
abundance: -; v_gene: TRBV6-5; d_gene: -; j_gene: TRBJ1-2; CDR3aa: CAARRVVGYGYTF; CDR3nt: TGTGCCGCCAGAAGAGTTGTGGGCTATGGCTACACCTTC
abundance: -; v_gene: TRBV4-2; d_gene: -; j_gene: TRBJ2-1; CDR3aa: CASSQVGTRPNEQFF; CDR3nt: TGTGCCAGCAGCCAAGTCGGGACCCGGCCCAATGAGCAGTTCTTC
abundance: -; v_gene: TRBV7-7; d_gene: -; j_gene: TRBJ2-5; CDR3aa: CASSLELVQTQYF; CDR3nt: TGTGCTAGCAGCTTAGAGCTAGTCCAGACCCAGTACTTC
abundance: -; v_gene: TRBV5-1; d_gene: TRBD2; j_gene: TRBJ2-3; CDR3aa: CASSVAGGPGTQYF; CDR3nt: TGCGCCAGCAGCGTCGCGGGGGGGCCTGGTACGCAGTATTTT
abundance: -; v_gene: TRBV19; d_gene: -; j_gene: TRBJ1-3; CDR3aa: CASSPWDILTLTSGNTIYF; CDR3nt: TGTGCCAGTAGTCCCTGGGACATCCTGACGCTTACTTCTGGAAACACCATATATTTT
abundance: -; v_gene: TRBV28; d_gene: -; j_gene: TRBJ1-5; CDR3aa: CASSFLSAVQPQHF; CDR3nt: TGTGCCAGCAGTTTTTTGTCGGCTGTTCAGCCCCAGCATTTT
abundance: -; v_gene: TRBV6-4; d_gene: TRBD1; j_gene: TRBJ1-2; CDR3aa: CASSARTGEGGYTF; CDR3nt: TGTGCCAGCAGTGCCAGGACAGGGGAGGGCGGCTACACCTTC
abundance: -; v_gene: TRBV28; d_gene: -; j_gene: TRBJ1-5; CDR3aa: CASRLRYSNQPQHF; CDR3nt: TGTGCCAGCAGGCTACGTTATAGCAATCAGCCCCAGCATTTT
abundance: once; v_gene: TRBV6-1; d_gene: TRBD2; j_gene: TRBJ2-1; CDR3aa: CASSVETGGYNEQFF; CDR3nt: TGTGCCAGCAGTGTAGAGACGGGGGGCTACAATGAGCAGTTCTTC
abundance: once; v_gene: TRBV7-9; d_gene: -; j_gene: TRBJ2-3; CDR3aa: CASSNFGTDTQYF; CDR3nt: TGTGCCAGCAGCAACTTCGGGACAGATACGCAGTATTTT
abundance: -; v_gene: TRBV6-5; d_gene: TRBD1; j_gene: TRBJ1-1; CDR3aa: CASSYRGRTEAFF; CDR3nt: TGTGCCAGCAGTTACAGGGGGCGCACTGAAGCTTTCTTT
abundance: -; v_gene: TRBV14; d_gene: TRBD2; j_gene: TRBJ2-1; CDR3aa: CASSPFWTSGGANEQFF; CDR3nt: TGTGCCAGCAGCCCCTTTTGGACTAGCGGGGGGGCCAATGAGCAGTTCTTC